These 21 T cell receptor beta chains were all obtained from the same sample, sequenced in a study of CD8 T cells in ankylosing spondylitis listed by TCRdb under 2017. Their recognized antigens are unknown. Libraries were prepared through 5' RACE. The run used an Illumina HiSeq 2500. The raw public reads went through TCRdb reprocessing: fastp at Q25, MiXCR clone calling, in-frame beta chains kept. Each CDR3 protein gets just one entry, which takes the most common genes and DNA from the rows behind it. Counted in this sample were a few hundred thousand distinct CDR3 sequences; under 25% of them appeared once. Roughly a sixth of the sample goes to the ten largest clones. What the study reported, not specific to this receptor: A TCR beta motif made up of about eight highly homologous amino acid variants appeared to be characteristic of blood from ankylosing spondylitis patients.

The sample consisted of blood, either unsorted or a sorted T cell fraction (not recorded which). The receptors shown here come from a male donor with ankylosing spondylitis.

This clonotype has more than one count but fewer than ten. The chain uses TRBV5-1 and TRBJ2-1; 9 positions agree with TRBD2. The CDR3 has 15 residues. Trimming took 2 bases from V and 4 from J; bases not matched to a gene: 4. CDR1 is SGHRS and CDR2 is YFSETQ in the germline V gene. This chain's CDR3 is CASSFESGGYNEQFF. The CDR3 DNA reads TGCGCCAGCAGCTTTGAAAGCGGGGGGTACAATGAGCAGTTCTTC.

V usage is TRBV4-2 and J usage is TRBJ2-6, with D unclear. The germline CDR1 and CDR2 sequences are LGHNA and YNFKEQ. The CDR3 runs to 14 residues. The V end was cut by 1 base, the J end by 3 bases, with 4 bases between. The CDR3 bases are TGTGCCAGCAGCCAAGTCTTTGGGGCCAACGTCCTGACTTTC. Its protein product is CASSQVFGANVLTF.

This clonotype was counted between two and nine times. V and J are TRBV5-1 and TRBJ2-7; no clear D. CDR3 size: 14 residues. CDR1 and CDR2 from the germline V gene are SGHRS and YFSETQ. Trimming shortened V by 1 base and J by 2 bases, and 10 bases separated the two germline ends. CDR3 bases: TGCGCCAGCAGCTTGCTTACAGAACCCTACGAGCAGTACTTC. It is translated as CASSLLTEPYEQYF. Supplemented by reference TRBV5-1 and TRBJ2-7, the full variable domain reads KAGVTQTPRYLIKTRGQQVTLSCSPISGHRSVSWYQQTPGQGLQFLFEYFSETQRNKGNFPGRFSGRQFSNSRSEMNVSTLELGDSALYLCASSLLTEPYEQYFGPGTRLTVT.

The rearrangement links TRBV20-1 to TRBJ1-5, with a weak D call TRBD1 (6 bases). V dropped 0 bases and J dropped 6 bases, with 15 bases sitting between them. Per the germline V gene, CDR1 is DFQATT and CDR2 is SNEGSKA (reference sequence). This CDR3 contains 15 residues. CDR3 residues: CSARDSGRGGQPQHF. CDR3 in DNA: TGCAGTGCTAGAGACTCGGGAAGGGGGGGTCAGCCCCAGCATTTT.

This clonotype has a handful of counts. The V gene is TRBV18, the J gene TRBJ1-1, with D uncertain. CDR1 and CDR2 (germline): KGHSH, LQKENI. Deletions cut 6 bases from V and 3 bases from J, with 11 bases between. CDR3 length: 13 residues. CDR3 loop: CASSPLQDTEAFF. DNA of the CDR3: TGTGCCAGCTCGCCGCTCCAGGACACTGAAGCTTTCTTT.

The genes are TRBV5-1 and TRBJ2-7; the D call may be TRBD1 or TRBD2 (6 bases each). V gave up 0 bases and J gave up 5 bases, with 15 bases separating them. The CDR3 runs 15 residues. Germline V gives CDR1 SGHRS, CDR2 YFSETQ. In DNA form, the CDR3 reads TGCGCCAGCAGCTTGGAAGGGGGGCGTCTTGACGAGCAGTACTTC. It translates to CASSLEGGRLDEQYF.

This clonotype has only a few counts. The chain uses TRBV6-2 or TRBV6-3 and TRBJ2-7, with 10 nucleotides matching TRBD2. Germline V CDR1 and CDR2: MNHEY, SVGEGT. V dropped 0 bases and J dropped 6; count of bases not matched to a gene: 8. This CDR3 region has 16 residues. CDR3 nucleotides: TGTGCCAGCAGTTACTCGAGAAATCTAGCGGGAGTCGAGCAGTACTTC. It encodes CASSYSRNLAGVEQYF.

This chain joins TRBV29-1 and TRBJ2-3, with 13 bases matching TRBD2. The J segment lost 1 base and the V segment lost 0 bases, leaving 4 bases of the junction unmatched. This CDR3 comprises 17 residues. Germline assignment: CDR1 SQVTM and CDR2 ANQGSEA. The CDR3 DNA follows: TGCAGCGTTGAAGATCCTACTAGCGGGAGGGGCACAGATACGCAGTATTTT. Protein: CSVEDPTSGRGTDTQYF.

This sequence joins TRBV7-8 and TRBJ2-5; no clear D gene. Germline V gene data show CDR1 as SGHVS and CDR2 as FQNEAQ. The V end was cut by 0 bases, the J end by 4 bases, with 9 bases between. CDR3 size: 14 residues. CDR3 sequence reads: CASSLARKRETQYF. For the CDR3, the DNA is TGTGCCAGCAGCTTAGCCCGGAAAAGAGAGACCCAGTACTTC.

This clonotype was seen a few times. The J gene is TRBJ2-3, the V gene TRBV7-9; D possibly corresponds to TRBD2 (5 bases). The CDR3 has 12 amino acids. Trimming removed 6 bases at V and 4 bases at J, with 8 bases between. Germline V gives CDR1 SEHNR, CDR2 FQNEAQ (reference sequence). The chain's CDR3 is CASSGGSDTQYF. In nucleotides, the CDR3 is TGTGCCAGCAGTGGAGGCTCAGATACGCAGTATTTT.

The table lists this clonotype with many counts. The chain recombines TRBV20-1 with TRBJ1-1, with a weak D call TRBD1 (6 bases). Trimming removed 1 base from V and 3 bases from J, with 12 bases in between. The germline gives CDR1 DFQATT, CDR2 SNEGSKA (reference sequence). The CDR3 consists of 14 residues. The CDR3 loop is CSARVPGADTEAFF. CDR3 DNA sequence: TGCAGTGCTAGAGTTCCAGGGGCTGACACTGAAGCTTTCTTT.

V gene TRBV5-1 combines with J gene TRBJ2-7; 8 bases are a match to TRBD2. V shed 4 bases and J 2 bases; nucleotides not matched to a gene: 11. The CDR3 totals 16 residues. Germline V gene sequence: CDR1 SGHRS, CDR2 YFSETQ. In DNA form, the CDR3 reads TGCGCCAGCAGCCCGGCACGTAGCGGGGATACCTACGAGCAGTACTTC. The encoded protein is CASSPARSGDTYEQYF.

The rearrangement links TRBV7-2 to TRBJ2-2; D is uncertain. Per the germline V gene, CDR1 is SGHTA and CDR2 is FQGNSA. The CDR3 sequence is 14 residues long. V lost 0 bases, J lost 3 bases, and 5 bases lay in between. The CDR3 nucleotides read TGTGCCAGCAGCTTAGCGGCACACACCGGGGAGCTGTTTTTT. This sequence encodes CASSLAAHTGELFF.

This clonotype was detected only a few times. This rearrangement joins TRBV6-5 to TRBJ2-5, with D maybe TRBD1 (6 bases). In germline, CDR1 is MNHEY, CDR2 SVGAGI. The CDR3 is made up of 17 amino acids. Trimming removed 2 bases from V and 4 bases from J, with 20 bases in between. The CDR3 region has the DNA TGTGCCAGCAGTTACCCTACCCTTTACAGGGCTGGAGAGACCCAGTACTTC. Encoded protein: CASSYPTLYRAGETQYF.

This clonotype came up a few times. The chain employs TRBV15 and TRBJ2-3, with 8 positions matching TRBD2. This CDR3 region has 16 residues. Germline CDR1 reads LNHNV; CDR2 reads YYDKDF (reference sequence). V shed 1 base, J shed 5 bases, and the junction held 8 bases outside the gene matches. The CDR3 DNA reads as TGTGCCACCAGCAGAGCCACTAGCGGTCCGAGAGATACGCAGTATTTT. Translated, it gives CATSRATSGPRDTQYF.

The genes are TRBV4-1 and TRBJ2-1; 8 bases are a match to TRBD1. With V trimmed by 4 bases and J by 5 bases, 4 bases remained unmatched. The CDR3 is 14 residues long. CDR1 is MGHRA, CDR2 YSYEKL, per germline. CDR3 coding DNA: TGCGCCAGCAGCCGGGGACAGGCAAACAATGAGCAGTTCTTC. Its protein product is CASSRGQANNEQFF.

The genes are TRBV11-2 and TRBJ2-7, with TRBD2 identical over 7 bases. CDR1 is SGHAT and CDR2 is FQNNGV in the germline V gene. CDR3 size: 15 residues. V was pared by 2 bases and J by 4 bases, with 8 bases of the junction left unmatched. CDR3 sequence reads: CASSLQVAGVYEQYF. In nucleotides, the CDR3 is TGTGCCAGCAGCTTACAAGTAGCGGGTGTTTACGAGCAGTACTTC.

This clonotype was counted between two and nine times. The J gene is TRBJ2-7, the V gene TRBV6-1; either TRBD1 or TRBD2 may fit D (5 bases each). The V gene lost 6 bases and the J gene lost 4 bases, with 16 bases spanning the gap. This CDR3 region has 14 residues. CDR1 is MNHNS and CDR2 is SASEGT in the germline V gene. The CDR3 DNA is TGTGCCAGCAGAGGCTCCCGGGACCGATACGAGCAGTACTTC. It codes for CASRGSRDRYEQYF.

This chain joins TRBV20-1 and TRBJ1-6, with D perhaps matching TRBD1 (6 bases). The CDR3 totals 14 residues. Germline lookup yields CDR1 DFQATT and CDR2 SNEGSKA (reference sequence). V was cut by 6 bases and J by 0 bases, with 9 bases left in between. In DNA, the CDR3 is TGCAGTGCCCAGGGGTTCTCCTATAATTCACCCCTCCACTTT. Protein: CSAQGFSYNSPLHF.

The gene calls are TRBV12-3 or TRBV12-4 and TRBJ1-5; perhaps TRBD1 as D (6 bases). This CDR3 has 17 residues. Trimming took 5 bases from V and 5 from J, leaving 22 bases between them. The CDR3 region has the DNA TGTGCCAGCAGTCTGACTTGGGGCCCGGGGGCGGATCAGCCCCAGCATTTT. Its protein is CASSLTWGPGADQPQHF.

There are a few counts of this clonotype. CDR3: CASSQTGNTGNTIYF. The CDR3 DNA sequence: TGTGCCAGCAGCCAGACGGGGAACACAGGAAACACCATATATTTT. The chain couples TRBV16 to TRBJ1-3; D is ambiguous. The CDR3 consists of 15 residues. Germline V gene data show CDR1 as KGHSY and CDR2 as FQNENV. Trimming took off 3 bases at V and 4 bases at J, with 13 bases between the two ends.